This T cell receptor (beta chain) was documented in a study of long-term antiretroviral therapy in people with HIV. The immunoSEQ assay was v3.0, run at survey level. Sequencing set out to capture roughly 40,000-50,000 T-cell genomes per sample. Here immunoSEQ multiplex PCR was the method, and the copy in TCRdb shows in-frame clones only, minus some. The repertoire includes about 23,000 clones, approximately 80% of them detected once, and 5% sits in the top ten. This CDR3 comprises 16 residues. CDR1 is MNHEY, CDR2 SMNVEV, per germline (reference sequence). V shed 4 bases and J shed 3 bases, with 16 bases lying between them. From each donor, at least one pre-ART PBMC sample and at least two post-ART PBMC samples were obtained.

Sequences were derived from unsorted PBMCs, sampled 0.3 years after starting antiretroviral therapy. This clonotype was obtained from a man over 45 with HIV. The genes are TRBV27 and TRBJ2-1; TRBD1 is a possible D gene (6 bases). CDR3 in DNA: TGTGCCAGCAGTTCCACCGGACAGCCCCTCTACAATGAGCAGTTCTTC. The encoded protein is CASSSTGQPLYNEQFF.